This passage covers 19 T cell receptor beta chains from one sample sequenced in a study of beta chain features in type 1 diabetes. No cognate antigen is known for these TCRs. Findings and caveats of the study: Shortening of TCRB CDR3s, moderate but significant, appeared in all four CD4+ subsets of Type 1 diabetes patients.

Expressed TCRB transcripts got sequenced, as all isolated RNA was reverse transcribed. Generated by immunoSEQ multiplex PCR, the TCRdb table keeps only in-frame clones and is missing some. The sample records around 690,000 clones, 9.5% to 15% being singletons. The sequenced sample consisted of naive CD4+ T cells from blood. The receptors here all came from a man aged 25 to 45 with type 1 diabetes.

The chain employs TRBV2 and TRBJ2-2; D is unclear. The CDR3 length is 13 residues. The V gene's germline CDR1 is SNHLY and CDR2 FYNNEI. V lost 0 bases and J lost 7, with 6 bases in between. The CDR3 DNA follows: TGTGCCAGCAGTGAAGCGGGCCACGGGGAGCTGTTTTTT. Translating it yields CASSEAGHGELFF.

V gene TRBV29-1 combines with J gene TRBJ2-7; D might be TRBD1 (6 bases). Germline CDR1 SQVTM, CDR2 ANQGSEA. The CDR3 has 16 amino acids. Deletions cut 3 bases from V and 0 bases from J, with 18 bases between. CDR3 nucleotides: TGCAGCGTTGACGGCGTGGGGGCCCCGAGCTCCTACGAGCAGTACTTC. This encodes CSVDGVGAPSSYEQYF.

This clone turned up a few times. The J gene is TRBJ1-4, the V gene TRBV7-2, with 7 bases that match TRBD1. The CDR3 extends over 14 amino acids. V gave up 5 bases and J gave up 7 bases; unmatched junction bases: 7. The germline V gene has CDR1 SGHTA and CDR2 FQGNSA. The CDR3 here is CASSPEGAPEKLFF. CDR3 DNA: TGTGCCAGCAGCCCGGAGGGGGCGCCTGAAAAACTGTTTTTT.

The CDR3 bases are TGTGCCAGCAGCCCACCCACTAGCTTGGACATTCAGTACTTC. Its translation is CASSPPTSLDIQYF. The V gene is TRBV5-6, the J gene TRBJ2-4; a weak D match, TRBD2 (6 bases). With 4 bases removed from V and 8 bases from J, the gap between germline ends came to 16 bases. Germline loops: CDR1 SGHDT, CDR2 YYEEEE. The CDR3 is made up of 14 amino acids.

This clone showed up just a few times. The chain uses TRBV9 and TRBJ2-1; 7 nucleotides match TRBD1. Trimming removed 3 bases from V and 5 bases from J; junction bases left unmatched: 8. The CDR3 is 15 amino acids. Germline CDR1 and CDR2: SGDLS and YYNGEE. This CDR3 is CASSAGTDNDNEQFF. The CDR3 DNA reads TGTGCCAGCAGCGCGGGGACAGATAATGACAATGAGCAGTTCTTC.

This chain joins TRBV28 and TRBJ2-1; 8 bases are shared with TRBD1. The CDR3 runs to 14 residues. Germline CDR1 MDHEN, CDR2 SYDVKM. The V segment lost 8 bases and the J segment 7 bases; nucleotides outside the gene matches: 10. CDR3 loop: CASLPGQVGNEQFF. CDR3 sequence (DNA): TGTGCCAGCCTTCCGGGACAGGTGGGGAATGAGCAGTTCTTC.

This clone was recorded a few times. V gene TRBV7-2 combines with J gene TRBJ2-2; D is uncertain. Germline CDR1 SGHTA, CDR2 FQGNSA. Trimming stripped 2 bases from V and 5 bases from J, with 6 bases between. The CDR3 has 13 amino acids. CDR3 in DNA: TGTGCCAGCAGCTTACGTCAGACCGGGGAGCTGTTTTTT. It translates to CASSLRQTGELFF.

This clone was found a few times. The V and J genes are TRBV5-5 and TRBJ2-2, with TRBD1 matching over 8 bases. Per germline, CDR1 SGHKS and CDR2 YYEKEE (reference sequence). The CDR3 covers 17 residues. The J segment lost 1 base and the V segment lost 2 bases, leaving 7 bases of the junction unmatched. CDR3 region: CASSLTTGAGNTGELFF. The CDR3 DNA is TGTGCCAGCAGCTTAACGACAGGGGCAGGGAACACCGGGGAGCTGTTTTTT.

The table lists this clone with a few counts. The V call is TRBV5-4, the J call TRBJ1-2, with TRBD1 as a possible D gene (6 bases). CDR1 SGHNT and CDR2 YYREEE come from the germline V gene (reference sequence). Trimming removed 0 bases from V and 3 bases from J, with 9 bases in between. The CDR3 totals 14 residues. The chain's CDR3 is CASSLVQGDYGYTF. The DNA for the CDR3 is TGTGCCAGCAGCTTGGTACAGGGAGACTATGGCTACACCTTC. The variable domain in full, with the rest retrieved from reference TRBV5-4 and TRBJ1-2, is ETGVTQSPTHLIKTRGQQVTLRCSSQSGHNTVSWYQQALGQGPQFIFQYYREEENGRGNFPPRFSGLQFPNYSSELNVNALELDDSALYLCASSLVQGDYGYTFGSGTRLTVV.

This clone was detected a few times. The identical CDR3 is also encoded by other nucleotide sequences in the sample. The CDR3 DNA reads TGTGCCAGCAGCTTAGGGTCGCAAGAGACCCAGTACTTC. Protein product: CASSLGSQETQYF. This chain joins TRBV7-2 and TRBJ2-5; no reliable D call. V was pared by 1 base and J by 2 bases, with 5 bases between. Germline V CDR1 and CDR2: SGHTA, FQGNSA. The CDR3 contains 13 residues.

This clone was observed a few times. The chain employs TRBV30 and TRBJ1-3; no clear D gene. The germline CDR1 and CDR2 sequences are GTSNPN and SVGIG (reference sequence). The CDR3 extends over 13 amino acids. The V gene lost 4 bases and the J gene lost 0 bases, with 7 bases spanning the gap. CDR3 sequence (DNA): TGTGCCTGGAACCCGAGCTCTGGAAACACCATATATTTT. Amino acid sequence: CAWNPSSGNTIYF.

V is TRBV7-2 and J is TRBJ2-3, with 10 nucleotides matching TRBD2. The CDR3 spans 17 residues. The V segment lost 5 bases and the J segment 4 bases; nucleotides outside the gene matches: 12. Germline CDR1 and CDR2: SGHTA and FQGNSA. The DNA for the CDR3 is TGTGCCAGCAGCATCCGCCCGGGAGCGGGGGGGCCAGATACGCAGTATTTT. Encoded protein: CASSIRPGAGGPDTQYF.

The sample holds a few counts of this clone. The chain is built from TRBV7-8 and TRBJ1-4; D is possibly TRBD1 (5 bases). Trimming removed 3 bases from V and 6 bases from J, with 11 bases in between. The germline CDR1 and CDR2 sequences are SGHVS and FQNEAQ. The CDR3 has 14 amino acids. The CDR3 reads CASSFRRGDEKLFF. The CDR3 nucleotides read TGTGCCAGCAGCTTCCGCAGAGGGGATGAAAAACTGTTTTTT.

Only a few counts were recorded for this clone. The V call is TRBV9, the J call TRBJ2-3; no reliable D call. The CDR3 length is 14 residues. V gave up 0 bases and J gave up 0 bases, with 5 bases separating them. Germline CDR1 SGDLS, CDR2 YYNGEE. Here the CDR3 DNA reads TGTGCCAGCAGCGTAGCCCTTAGCACAGATACGCAGTATTTT. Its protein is CASSVALSTDTQYF.

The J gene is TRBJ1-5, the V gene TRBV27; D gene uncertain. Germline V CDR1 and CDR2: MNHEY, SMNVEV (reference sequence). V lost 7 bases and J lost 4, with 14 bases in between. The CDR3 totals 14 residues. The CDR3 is CASTFSGGNQPQHF. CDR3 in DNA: TGTGCCAGCACGTTCTCTGGCGGGAATCAGCCCCAGCATTTT.

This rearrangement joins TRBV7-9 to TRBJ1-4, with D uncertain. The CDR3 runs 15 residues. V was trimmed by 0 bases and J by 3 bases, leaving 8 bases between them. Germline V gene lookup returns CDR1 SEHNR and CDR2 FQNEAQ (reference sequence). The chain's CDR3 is CASSLAEGANEKLFF. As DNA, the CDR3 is TGTGCCAGCAGCTTAGCAGAGGGTGCTAATGAAAAACTGTTTTTT.

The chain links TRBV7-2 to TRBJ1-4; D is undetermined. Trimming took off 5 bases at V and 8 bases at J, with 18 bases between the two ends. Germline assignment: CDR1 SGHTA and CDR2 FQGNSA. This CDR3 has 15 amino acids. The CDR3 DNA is TGTGCCAGCAGCAAAGGACCAGAAGATGGAGAAAAACTGTTTTTT. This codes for CASSKGPEDGEKLFF.

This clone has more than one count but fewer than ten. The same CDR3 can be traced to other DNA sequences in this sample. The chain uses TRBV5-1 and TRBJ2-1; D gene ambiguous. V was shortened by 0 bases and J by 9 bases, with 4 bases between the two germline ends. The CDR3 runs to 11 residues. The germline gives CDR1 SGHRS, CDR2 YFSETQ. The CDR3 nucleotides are TGCGCCAGCAGCTTGGGTGGTGAGCAGTTCTTC. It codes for CASSLGGEQFF.

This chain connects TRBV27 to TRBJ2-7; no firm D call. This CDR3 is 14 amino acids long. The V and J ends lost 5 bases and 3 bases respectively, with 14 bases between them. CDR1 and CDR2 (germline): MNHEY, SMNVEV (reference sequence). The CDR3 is CASSRLDTRYEQYF. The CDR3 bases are TGTGCCAGCAGTCGTCTAGACACACGCTACGAGCAGTACTTC.